These 17 T cell receptor beta chains came from one sample sequenced in a study of technical replicates of blood from a handful of donors. The data were produced by immunoSEQ multiplex PCR, yet TCRdb's version contains in-frame clones alone and is incomplete. The sample lists about 89,000 clones, approximately 94% occurring once. Sequencing input: T cells isolated from PBMCs. Receptors were obtained from a human donor in good health.

This chain joins TRBV11-2 and TRBJ2-7; 7 bases are shared with TRBD2. This CDR3 spans 15 amino acids. The germline V gene has CDR1 SGHAT and CDR2 FQNNGV. The J segment lost 0 bases and the V segment lost 4 bases, leaving 6 bases of the junction unmatched. CDR3 in amino acids: CASSSSGGSSYEQYF. The CDR3 nucleotides read TGTGCCAGCAGCTCGTCGGGGGGTAGCTCCTACGAGCAGTACTTC.

The rearrangement links TRBV29-1 to TRBJ1-1; no clear D gene. Deletions cut 7 bases from V and 5 bases from J, with 11 bases between. The V gene's germline CDR1 is SQVTM and CDR2 ANQGSEA. This CDR3 has 11 residues. The CDR3 loop is CSATEGTEAFF. In DNA form, the CDR3 reads TGCAGCGCTACGGAGGGAACTGAAGCTTTCTTT.

The chain combines TRBV5-4 with TRBJ2-7, with 7 bases fitting TRBD1. The CDR3 has 14 amino acids. Germline trimming cut 3 bases from V and 4 bases from J; bases unmatched to any gene: 7. The germline V gene has CDR1 SGHNT and CDR2 YYREEE (reference sequence). CDR3 coding DNA: TGTGCCAGCAGCTATAAGCCGACAGGGTACGAGCAGTACTTC. Amino acids: CASSYKPTGYEQYF.

This clone was picked up one time. The CDR3 region has the DNA TGTGCCAGCACCCGCCGAGAGGGTATTAAAGCTAACTATGGCTACACCTTC. Its translation: CASTRREGIKANYGYTF. V gene TRBV2 combines with J gene TRBJ1-2; D gene unclear. Germline-derived CDR1 and CDR2 are SNHLY and FYNNEI. The CDR3 has 17 residues. Trimming took off 7 bases at V and 0 bases at J, with 21 bases between the two ends.

The V gene is TRBV5-1, the J gene TRBJ2-3, with a tentative D call TRBD2 (6 bases). Looked up from germline, CDR1 is SGHRS and CDR2 is YFSETQ. V was cut by 5 bases and J by 0 bases, with 13 bases left in between. This CDR3 is built from 15 residues. CDR3 amino acids: CASSSGPESTDTQYF. DNA for the CDR3: TGCGCCAGCAGTAGCGGTCCTGAGAGCACAGATACGCAGTATTTT.

The chain uses TRBV27 and TRBJ2-7; 8 bases line up with TRBD1. The V and J ends lost 8 bases and 2 bases, in that order; junction bases with no gene match: 8. Germline V gene sequence: CDR1 MNHEY, CDR2 SMNVEV (reference sequence). The CDR3 sequence is 14 residues long. The CDR3 DNA follows: TGTGCCAGCCGATACGGGACAGGTACCTACGAGCAGTACTTC. It specifies CASRYGTGTYEQYF.

This sequence joins TRBV28 and TRBJ2-7, with 10 bases aligning to TRBD1. With 4 bases clipped from V and 4 bases from J, the junction kept 13 bases outside the gene matches. CDR1 is MDHEN and CDR2 is SYDVKM in the germline V gene. The CDR3 length is 17 residues. The DNA of the CDR3 is TGTGCCAGCAGTTCGTCGGGGACAGGGGCTTTAGAATACGAGCAGTACTTC. Its translation is CASSSSGTGALEYEQYF.

The chain joins TRBV5-1 to TRBJ2-3; 11 nucleotides line up with TRBD2. Germline assignment: CDR1 SGHRS and CDR2 YFSETQ. The CDR3 consists of 18 residues. V gave up 2 bases and J gave up 0 bases; unmatched junction bases: 8. CDR3 loop: CASSFYLTSGGSTDTQYF. The CDR3, as DNA: TGCGCCAGCAGCTTTTACCTTACTAGCGGGGGAAGCACAGATACGCAGTATTTT.

The gene calls are TRBV6-6 and TRBJ2-7; 8 nucleotides line up with TRBD2. This CDR3 comprises 15 residues. The V gene's germline CDR1 is MNHNY and CDR2 SVGAGI (reference sequence). J lost 3 bases, V lost 0 bases, and 4 bases had no gene match. CDR3 DNA sequence: TGTGCCAGCAGTTACTCAGCGGGGGACCTCTACGAGCAGTACTTC. Translation: CASSYSAGDLYEQYF.

V and J are TRBV5-1 and TRBJ1-4; 7 nucleotides line up with TRBD1. Germline V gene lookup returns CDR1 SGHRS and CDR2 YFSETQ. The CDR3 is 15 amino acids. Trimming at V came to 2 bases and at J to 4 bases, leaving 5 bases not matched to a gene. The CDR3 is CASSFGRDSNEKLFF. The CDR3 DNA reads as TGCGCCAGCAGCTTCGGCCGGGACAGTAATGAAAAACTGTTTTTT.

The chain couples TRBV15 to TRBJ2-7; 11 bases map to TRBD2. Germline V gene sequence: CDR1 LNHNV, CDR2 YYDKDF (reference sequence). The length of the CDR3 is 17 residues. The junction had 10 bases not matched to a gene; V was cut back by 3 bases and J by 3 bases. CDR3 coding DNA: TGTGCCACCAGCAGTGGACTTAGCGGGAGGGGCTACTACGAGCAGTACTTC. Translated, it gives CATSSGLSGRGYYEQYF.

The rearrangement links TRBV7-3 to TRBJ2-3; 7 bases map to TRBD1. The CDR3 spans 17 residues. V shed 3 bases, J shed 7 bases, and the junction held 16 bases outside the gene matches. Germline CDR1 reads SGHTA; CDR2 reads FQGTGA. The CDR3 spells CASSFEPGQPGWNTQYF. CDR3 DNA: TGTGCCAGCAGCTTTGAACCGGGACAGCCGGGATGGAATACGCAGTATTTT.

This clone has only one observation. V usage is TRBV4-1 and J usage is TRBJ2-1, with a weak D call TRBD1 (5 bases). Trimming cost V 1 base and J 0 bases, with 10 bases left between them. This CDR3 is built from 16 residues. CDR1 is MGHRA and CDR2 is YSYEKL in the germline V gene. The CDR3 loop is CASSQVQGGSYNEQFF. The CDR3 DNA sequence: TGCGCCAGCAGCCAAGTTCAGGGCGGCTCCTACAATGAGCAGTTCTTC.

This chain connects TRBV27 to TRBJ2-3; TRBD2 aligns across 10 bases. This CDR3 is 17 amino acids long. The germline V gene encodes CDR1 MNHEY and CDR2 SMNVEV (reference sequence). Trimming removed 5 bases from V and 0 bases from J; junction bases left unmatched: 8. The CDR3 is CASSPRTSGKSTDTQYF. Here the CDR3 DNA reads TGTGCCAGCAGTCCGCGGACTAGCGGAAAGAGCACAGATACGCAGTATTTT.

J is TRBJ2-7 and V is TRBV9; TRBD2 matches 11 bases. V dropped 3 bases and J dropped 1; count of bases not matched to a gene: 0. The CDR3 is 14 amino acids. Per the germline V gene, CDR1 is SGDLS and CDR2 is YYNGEE. DNA for the CDR3: TGTGCCAGCAGCGCTAGCGGGGGGTCCTACGAGCAGTACTTC. Translation gives CASSASGGSYEQYF. Based on the CDR3 plus reference TRBV9 and TRBJ2-7, the full variable domain is DSGVTQTPKHLITATGQRVTLRCSPRSGDLSVYWYQQSLDQGLQFLIQYYNGEERAKGNILERFSAQQFPDLHSELNLSSLELGDSALYFCASSASGGSYEQYFGPGTRLTVT.

The V call is TRBV27, the J call TRBJ2-7; D is undetermined. This CDR3 is 13 amino acids long. CDR1 and CDR2 (germline): MNHEY, SMNVEV (reference sequence). V lost 3 bases and J lost 3, with 9 bases in between. CDR3 in amino acids: CASSLLPGYEQYF. CDR3 DNA sequence: TGTGCCAGCAGTTTGCTACCAGGCTACGAGCAGTACTTC.

The chain is built from TRBV7-9 and TRBJ1-1, with 7 bases fitting TRBD1. V dropped 5 bases and J dropped 1; count of bases not matched to a gene: 13. This CDR3 is 17 amino acids long. Per the germline V gene, CDR1 is SEHNR and CDR2 is FQNEAQ (reference sequence). CDR3 protein: CASSNPTGSMANTEAFF. For the CDR3, the DNA is TGTGCCAGCAGCAACCCGACAGGGTCAATGGCGAACACTGAAGCTTTCTTT.